The clone carrying this T cell receptor beta chain was found many times. The antigen remains unidentified. This specimen comes from a study of early T cells in non-severe SARS-CoV-2 infection. In the study overall: It was bulk RNA from unsorted whole blood that was sequenced, and the chains were unpaired.

Notes on the study in general: Anti-spike CD8 responses were favored in VDJdb matching, and private and CD4 specificities were missed.

Individual cDNA molecules received unique molecular identifiers during library preparation. TCRdb called the 5' RACE reads again in MiXCR, with one record for every CDR3 protein. The data contain tens of thousands of distinct CDR3 sequences, under 15% of them singletons. With 6 bases clipped from V and 4 bases from J, the junction kept 19 bases outside the gene matches. The CDR3 spans 18 residues. Germline CDR1 reads DFQATT; CDR2 reads SNEGSKA (reference sequence). This sequence joins TRBV20-1 and TRBJ1-3; the match to TRBD1 covers 9 bases. This clonotype was sampled from an adult who was a healthcare worker with PCR-confirmed SARS-CoV-2 infection or an uninfected control (not recorded which). Sequencing was done on a sample of whole blood. CDR3 region: CSASHQLDRGGLGNTIYF. CDR3 DNA sequence: TGCAGTGCCTCACATCAACTGGACAGGGGAGGGTTAGGAAACACCATATATTTT.